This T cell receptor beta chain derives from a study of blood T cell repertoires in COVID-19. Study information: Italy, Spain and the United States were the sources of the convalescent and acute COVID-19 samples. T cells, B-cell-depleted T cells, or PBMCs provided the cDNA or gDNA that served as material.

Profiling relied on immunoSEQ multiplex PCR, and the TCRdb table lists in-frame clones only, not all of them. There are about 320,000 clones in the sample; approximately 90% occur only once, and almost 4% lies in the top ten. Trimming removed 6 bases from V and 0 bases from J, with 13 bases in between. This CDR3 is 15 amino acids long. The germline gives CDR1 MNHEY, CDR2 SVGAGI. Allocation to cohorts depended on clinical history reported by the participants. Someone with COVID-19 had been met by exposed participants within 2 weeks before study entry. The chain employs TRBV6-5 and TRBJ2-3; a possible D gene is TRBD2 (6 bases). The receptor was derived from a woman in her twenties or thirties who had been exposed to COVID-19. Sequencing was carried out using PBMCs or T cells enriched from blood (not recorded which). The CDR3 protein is CASRDLRGSTDTQYF. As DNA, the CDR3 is TGTGCCAGCAGGGACCTTCGGGGGAGCACAGATACGCAGTATTTT.